This T cell receptor (beta chain) was identified during a study of T-cell memory formation after mild COVID-19. The study, taken as a whole, reports: CD8+ contracting clones occupied EMRA, while CD4+ ones occupied mainly CM and EM. Certain responding clones were present in pre-infection memory, suggesting participation of cross-reactive memory.

Trimming cost V 2 bases and J 6 bases, with 11 bases left between them. CDR1 and CDR2 from the germline V gene are SGHVS and FNYEAQ. The length of the CDR3 is 14 residues. TCRdb used MiXCR to reprocess the 5' RACE reads, holding one entry per CDR3 protein. The sample lists hundreds of thousands of distinct CDR3 sequences; about a sixth were seen once. As to this clonotype: Its antigen is not known.

This TCR was recovered from an adult woman who had mild COVID-19 (a few samples of this study predate the infection). Cell type and time point are not known. The genes are TRBV7-6 and TRBJ1-5, with unresolved D. The specimen was PBMCs or a T cell subset sorted from them (not recorded which). The CDR3 DNA reads TGTGCCAGCAGCTTATTCGGAGGAGGTCAGCCCCAGCATTTT. Its translation: CASSLFGGGQPQHF.